One sample yielded the 23 T cell receptor beta chains listed below, sequenced in a study of T cell responses to AZD1222 COVID-19 vaccine. Sequencing was performed with immunoSEQ multiplex PCR; in TCRdb, only in-frame clones are kept and a portion is missing. Altogether some 180,000 clones are present, roughly 89% being singletons, with the ten largest covering around 1.7%. The sample consisted of peripheral blood, taken on day 0 of AZD1222 vaccination. The receptor source for this set is an adult in good health.

The J gene is TRBJ2-1, the V gene TRBV11-2, with D perhaps matching TRBD1 (5 bases). The germline V gene encodes CDR1 SGHAT and CDR2 FQNNGV. This CDR3 has 12 residues. V lost 6 bases, J lost 7 bases, and 10 bases lay in between. The DNA of the CDR3 is TGTGCCAGCAGTTTACAGGCGAATGAGCAGTTCTTC. This translates into CASSLQANEQFF.

V usage is TRBV11-1 and J usage is TRBJ1-1; D gene uncertain. The germline V gene encodes CDR1 SGHAT and CDR2 FQDESV (reference sequence). CDR3 length equals 13 residues. Trimming removed 4 bases from V and 0 bases from J, with 6 bases in between. In DNA form, the CDR3 reads TGTGCCAGCAGCTATGCGATGAACACTGAAGCTTTCTTT. Its translation: CASSYAMNTEAFF.

The chain carries TRBV30 and TRBJ2-1, with D possibly TRBD1 on 6 matching bases. The germline V gene has CDR1 GTSNPN and CDR2 SVGIG (reference sequence). The CDR3 length is 11 residues. The V and J ends lost 3 bases and 9 bases respectively, with 9 bases between them. CDR3 nucleotides: TGTGCCTGGAGAGGGGGTGTTGAGCAGTTCTTC. Its protein is CAWRGGVEQFF.

The chain joins TRBV19 to TRBJ1-1; D unclear. This CDR3 region has 15 residues. The germline CDR1 and CDR2 sequences are LNHDA and SQIVND (reference sequence). V shed 1 base and J shed 0 bases, with 9 bases lying between them. Here the CDR3 DNA reads TGTGCCAGTAGTATAGTCACGAGCATGAACACTGAAGCTTTCTTT. Translating it yields CASSIVTSMNTEAFF.

CDR3 protein: CASSVTRGEKLFF. In DNA form, the CDR3 reads TGTGCCAGCAGCGTGACAAGAGGGGAAAAACTGTTTTTT. The genes are TRBV5-8 and TRBJ1-4, with D hard to call. Germline CDR1 SGHTS, CDR2 YDEGEE. Between the trimmed V and J ends, which lost 4 bases and 8 bases, there was a span of 12 bases. The CDR3 contains 13 residues.

In DNA, the CDR3 is TGTGCCAGCAGCCGACTCGCGGGCAGGGAGTTGAGTGCTTTCTTT. It yields the protein CASSRLAGRELSAFF. J is TRBJ1-1 and V is TRBV7-9, with a possible D match to TRBD1 (5 bases). This CDR3 comprises 15 residues. Germline V gives CDR1 SEHNR, CDR2 FQNEAQ (reference sequence). The V end lost 5 bases, the J end lost 11 bases, and 24 bases lay between the germline ends.

The chain recombines TRBV11-2 with TRBJ2-2; TRBD2 aligns across 7 bases. The CDR3 totals 16 residues. Germline loops: CDR1 SGHAT, CDR2 FQNNGV. The junction had 7 bases not matched to a gene; V was cut back by 5 bases and J by 1 base. In DNA form, the CDR3 reads TGTGCCAGCAGCACCTGGGCTAGCGGGAACACCGGGGAGCTGTTTTTT. The encoded protein is CASSTWASGNTGELFF.

The rearrangement uses TRBV5-5 and TRBJ2-1; 9 positions match TRBD2. V was clipped by 4 bases and J by 8 bases; unmatched bases: 10. The CDR3 runs 15 residues. Germline CDR1 is SGHKS and CDR2 is YYEKEE (reference sequence). This chain's CDR3 is CASSLGGGALDEQFF. The CDR3 region has the DNA TGTGCCAGCAGCCTCGGCGGGGGGGCCTTGGATGAGCAGTTCTTC. Full variable domain (outside the CDR3, taken from reference TRBV5-5 and TRBJ2-1): DAGVTQSPTHLIKTRGQQVTLRCSPISGHKSVSWYQQVLGQGPQFIFQYYEKEERGRGNFPDRFSARQFPNYSSELNVNALLLGDSALYLCASSLGGGALDEQFFGPGTRLTVL.

The gene calls are TRBV6-1 and TRBJ1-1, with D maybe TRBD1 (5 bases). The V end lost 0 bases, the J end lost 11 bases, and 16 bases lay between the germline ends. Germline assignment: CDR1 MNHNS and CDR2 SASEGT. The CDR3 is made up of 14 amino acids. The CDR3 region is CASSEASAGSIAFF. Written as DNA, the CDR3 is TGTGCCAGCAGTGAAGCGTCGGCAGGGAGTATCGCTTTCTTT.

The genes are TRBV4-1 and TRBJ1-3; possibly TRBD1 for D (6 bases). Germline V CDR1 and CDR2: MGHRA, YSYEKL. Trimming took off 6 bases at V and 0 bases at J, with 15 bases between the two ends. CDR3 length: 16 amino acids. The chain's CDR3 is CASSWGRGFSGNTIYF. DNA of the CDR3: TGCGCCAGCAGTTGGGGCAGGGGCTTCTCTGGAAACACCATATATTTT.

This chain links TRBV30 with TRBJ2-7; maybe TRBD1 (5 bases). Germline V gene data show CDR1 as GTSNPN and CDR2 as SVGIG (reference sequence). With 1 base removed from V and 4 bases from J, the gap between germline ends came to 17 bases. The CDR3 sequence is 15 residues long. The CDR3 sequence: CAWSEVAGQGYEQYF. DNA for the CDR3: TGTGCCTGGAGTGAAGTAGCAGGGCAGGGTTACGAGCAGTACTTC. Based on the CDR3 plus reference TRBV30 and TRBJ2-7, the full variable domain is SQTIHQWPATLVQPVGSPLSLECTVEGTSNPNLYWYRQAAGRGLQLLFYSVGIGQISSEVPQNLSASRPQDRQFILSSKKLLLSDSGFYLCAWSEVAGQGYEQYFGPGTRLTVT.

The rearrangement uses TRBV3-1 (or the pseudogene TRBV3-2) and TRBJ1-6; D not resolved. The germline V gene encodes CDR1 LGHDT and CDR2 YNNKEL (reference sequence). The length of the CDR3 is 14 residues. V lost 2 bases and J 10 bases, leaving 12 bases between the germline ends. The chain's CDR3 is CASSQMPTGSPLHF. CDR3 sequence (DNA): TGTGCCAGCAGCCAAATGCCGACGGGCTCACCCCTCCACTTT.

V gene TRBV7-3 combines with J gene TRBJ2-3; 12 bases match TRBD2. The ends lost 0 bases at V and 5 bases at J; junction bases unmatched: 9. Germline CDR1 is SGHTA and CDR2 is FQGTGA. The CDR3 totals 18 residues. The DNA for the CDR3 is TGTGCCAGCAGCTTAACCGCCGGGACTAGCGGGTTATTAGATACGCAGTATTTT. This translates into CASSLTAGTSGLLDTQYF.

V is TRBV27 and J is TRBJ1-1; D perhaps matches TRBD1 (5 bases). Germline loops: CDR1 MNHEY, CDR2 SMNVEV (reference sequence). V lost 6 bases, J lost 1 base, and 12 bases lay in between. CDR3 length: 14 residues. The CDR3, as DNA: TGTGCCAGCAGGTGGGACGCTAGGAACACTGAAGCTTTCTTT. It specifies CASRWDARNTEAFF.

The rearrangement links TRBV2 to TRBJ2-1, with a possible D match to TRBD2 (6 bases). Germline V gene sequence: CDR1 SNHLY, CDR2 FYNNEI. Trimming removed 4 bases at V and 3 bases at J, with 7 bases between. The CDR3 extends over 13 amino acids. The CDR3 region is CASSGGVYNEQFF. CDR3 DNA: TGTGCCAGCAGTGGGGGGGTCTACAATGAGCAGTTCTTC.

The chain has TRBV7-8 and TRBJ2-7; D remains unclear. Germline lookup yields CDR1 SGHVS and CDR2 FQNEAQ. V lost 1 base to trimming and J lost 5 bases, with 24 bases between them. This CDR3 is built from 18 residues. The CDR3 reads CASSLGRPRVLVLHEQYF. The CDR3 coding sequence is TGTGCCAGCAGCTTAGGCCGCCCCCGGGTCTTGGTCCTCCACGAGCAGTACTTC.

The chain has TRBV18 and TRBJ1-1; D uncertain. CDR1 KGHSH and CDR2 LQKENI come from the germline V gene. V lost 0 bases and J lost 5, with 13 bases in between. The length of the CDR3 is 15 residues. The CDR3 DNA is TGTGCCAGCTCACCACCGTCGGGGAGAGAGACTGAAGCTTTCTTT. Its protein is CASSPPSGRETEAFF.

V usage is TRBV7-9 and J usage is TRBJ1-6, with D uncertain. The V end lost 5 bases, the J end lost 0 bases, and 5 bases lay between the germline ends. Germline-derived CDR1 and CDR2 are SEHNR and FQNEAQ (reference sequence). CDR3 size: 14 residues. This chain's CDR3 is CASSPASYNSPLHF. The CDR3 DNA reads as TGTGCCAGCAGCCCAGCCTCCTATAATTCACCCCTCCACTTT.

The chain joins TRBV7-2 to TRBJ2-3; possible D gene TRBD2, 5 bases. The germline V gene has CDR1 SGHTA and CDR2 FQGNSA. V was pared by 2 bases and J by 0 bases, with 9 bases between. The CDR3 is made up of 15 amino acids. The CDR3 sequence is CASSLNRGSTDTQYF. In DNA, the CDR3 is TGTGCCAGCAGCTTAAACCGCGGGAGCACAGATACGCAGTATTTT.

The gene calls are TRBV7-9 and TRBJ1-5; the match to TRBD1 covers 7 bases. The germline V gene has CDR1 SEHNR and CDR2 FQNEAQ (reference sequence). This CDR3 region has 15 residues. Germline trimming cut 3 bases from V and 0 bases from J; bases unmatched to any gene: 2. This CDR3 reads CASSFGTASNQPQHF. For the CDR3, the DNA is TGTGCCAGCAGCTTCGGGACAGCTAGCAATCAGCCCCAGCATTTT.

The chain uses TRBV20-1 and TRBJ1-1, with D possibly TRBD1 on 5 matching bases. Trimming removed 3 bases from V and 8 bases from J, with 13 bases in between. Germline CDR1 DFQATT, CDR2 SNEGSKA (reference sequence). There are 12 residues in the CDR3. In DNA, the CDR3 is TGCAGTGCTAGTGGGTCATGGGGGGAAGCTTTCTTT. Translating gives CSASGSWGEAFF.

The rearrangement links TRBV6-5 to TRBJ2-7, with D possibly being TRBD1 (6 bases). The germline V gene encodes CDR1 MNHEY and CDR2 SVGAGI. V was shortened by 8 bases and J by 4 bases, with 15 bases between the two germline ends. The CDR3 has 13 residues. The CDR3 sequence: CASSRGRGYEQYF. CDR3 DNA: TGTGCCAGCTCTCGGGGCAGGGGATACGAGCAGTACTTC.

J is TRBJ1-2 and V is TRBV11-2; 10 bases agree with TRBD1. With V trimmed by 1 base and J by 4 bases, 3 bases remained unmatched. This CDR3 is 15 amino acids long. Germline V gives CDR1 SGHAT, CDR2 FQNNGV. The CDR3 here is CASSLGGQGFYGYTF. For the CDR3, the DNA is TGTGCCAGCAGCTTAGGGGGACAGGGGTTCTATGGCTACACCTTC.